This is a list of T cell receptor beta chains from one sample in a study of control samples from healthy donors and cancer patients. Libraries were prepared by immunoSEQ multiplex PCR; TCRdb keeps only in-frame clonotypes and omits some of them. The table records 170,000 or so clones, 91% of them present only once. Sequences were obtained from blood. All receptors derive from a middle-aged woman in good health. Each CDR3 is given with its conserved first and last residue. D genes are given only for firm matches. Clone size appears in some rows only: once, few, many, or a class for an expanded clone.

D | length | J | size | V | CDR3 | DNA
NA | 14 | TRBJ1-1 | NA | TRBV27 | CASSFSVLNTEAFF | TGTGCCAGCAGTTTCTCGGTACTGAACACTGAAGCTTTCTTT
NA | 15 | TRBJ2-6 | NA | TRBV13 | CASSFRFSGANVLTF | TGTGCCAGCAGCTTCCGATTTTCTGGGGCCAACGTCCTGACTTTC
NA | 17 | TRBJ1-1 | NA | TRBV5-1 | CASSLVGGLVGPTEAFF | TGCGCCAGCAGCCTGGTGGGGGGCCTGGTGGGGCCCACTGAAGCTTTCTTT
TRBD1 | 14 | TRBJ1-5 | once | TRBV11-2 | CASSSTGGQQPQHF | TGTGCCAGCAGCTCTACAGGGGGCCAGCAGCCCCAGCATTTT
TRBD2 | 16 | TRBJ2-5 | NA | TRBV19 | CASSIGLAGLAETQYF | TGTGCCAGTAGTATCGGACTAGCGGGACTTGCAGAGACCCAGTACTTC
NA | 14 | TRBJ1-4 | NA | TRBV7-9 | CASRPQGKNEKLFF | TGTGCCAGCAGACCACAGGGTAAAAATGAAAAACTGTTTTTT
NA | 13 | TRBJ1-1 | NA | TRBV12-3/TRBV12-4 | CASRLAMNTEAFF | TGTGCCAGCAGACTCGCAATGAACACTGAAGCTTTCTTT
NA | 13 | TRBJ1-4 | NA | TRBV18 | CASSTDYNEKLFF | TGTGCCAGCTCAACTGATTACAATGAAAAACTGTTTTTT
NA | 13 | TRBJ1-1 | NA | TRBV6-5 | CASRKDMNTEAFF | TGTGCCAGCAGGAAAGACATGAACACTGAAGCTTTCTTT
NA | 14 | TRBJ2-3 | NA | TRBV27 | CASSLSESTDTQYF | TGTGCCAGCAGTTTATCGGAGTCCACAGATACGCAGTATTTT
NA | 14 | TRBJ2-5 | NA | TRBV21-1 | CASPDRGKRETQYF | TGTGCCAGCCCGGACAGGGGTAAAAGAGAGACCCAGTACTTC
NA | 15 | TRBJ1-2 | NA | TRBV19 | CASAQGPTRSYGYTF | TGTGCCAGTGCACAGGGTCCGACGAGATCTTATGGCTACACCTTC
NA | 15 | TRBJ2-2 | NA | TRBV7-8 | CASSSVREQLGELFF | TGTGCCAGCAGCTCTGTTCGGGAGCAACTCGGGGAGCTGTTTTTT
NA | 16 | TRBJ2-7 | NA | TRBV4-2 | CASSVEGELGSYEQYF | TGTGCCAGCAGCGTCGAGGGGGAGCTGGGCTCCTACGAGCAGTACTTC
NA | 17 | TRBJ1-3 | NA | TRBV19 | CASSISRDLLSGNTIYF | TGTGCCAGTAGTATATCGAGAGACCTCCTCTCTGGAAACACCATATATTTT
TRBD1 | 16 | TRBJ2-7 | NA | TRBV10-3 | CAISEFLTGQGIEQYF | TGTGCCATCAGTGAGTTTCTGACAGGGCAAGGAATCGAGCAGTACTTC
NA | 13 | TRBJ2-1 | NA | TRBV6-5 | CASSYSAYNEQFF | TGTGCCAGCAGTTACTCAGCTTACAATGAGCAGTTCTTC
TRBD1 | 13 | TRBJ2-7 | NA | TRBV10-2 | CASSPGQRYEQYF | TGCGCCAGCAGCCCGGGACAGAGGTACGAGCAGTACTTC
NA | 15 | TRBJ1-2 | NA | TRBV7-9 | CASSLGEVDYYGYTF | TGTGCCAGCAGCTTAGGAGAGGTTGACTACTATGGCTACACCTTC